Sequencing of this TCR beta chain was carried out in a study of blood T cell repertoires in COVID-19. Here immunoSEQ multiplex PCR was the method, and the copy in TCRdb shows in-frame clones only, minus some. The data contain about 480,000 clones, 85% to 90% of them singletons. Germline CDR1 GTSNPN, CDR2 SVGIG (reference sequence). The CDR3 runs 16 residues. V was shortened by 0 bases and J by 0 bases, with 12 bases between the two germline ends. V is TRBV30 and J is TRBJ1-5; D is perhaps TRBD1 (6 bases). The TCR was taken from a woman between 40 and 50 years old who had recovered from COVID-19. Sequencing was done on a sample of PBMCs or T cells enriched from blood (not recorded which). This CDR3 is CAWSVTGTHSNQPQHF. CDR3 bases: TGTGCCTGGAGTGTAACTGGGACACATAGCAATCAGCCCCAGCATTTT.